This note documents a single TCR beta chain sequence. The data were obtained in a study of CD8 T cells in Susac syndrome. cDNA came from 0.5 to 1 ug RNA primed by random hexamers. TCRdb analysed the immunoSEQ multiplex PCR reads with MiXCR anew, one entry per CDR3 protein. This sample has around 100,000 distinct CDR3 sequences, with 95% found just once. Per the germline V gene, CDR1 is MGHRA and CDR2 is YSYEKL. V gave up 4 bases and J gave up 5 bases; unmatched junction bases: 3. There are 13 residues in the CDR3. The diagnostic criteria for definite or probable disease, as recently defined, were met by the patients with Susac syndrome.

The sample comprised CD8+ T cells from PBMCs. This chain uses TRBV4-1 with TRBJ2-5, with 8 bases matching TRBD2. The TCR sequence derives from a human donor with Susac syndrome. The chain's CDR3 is CASSPPGGETQYF. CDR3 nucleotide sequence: TGCGCCAGCAGCCCGCCGGGGGGGGAGACCCAGTACTTC.